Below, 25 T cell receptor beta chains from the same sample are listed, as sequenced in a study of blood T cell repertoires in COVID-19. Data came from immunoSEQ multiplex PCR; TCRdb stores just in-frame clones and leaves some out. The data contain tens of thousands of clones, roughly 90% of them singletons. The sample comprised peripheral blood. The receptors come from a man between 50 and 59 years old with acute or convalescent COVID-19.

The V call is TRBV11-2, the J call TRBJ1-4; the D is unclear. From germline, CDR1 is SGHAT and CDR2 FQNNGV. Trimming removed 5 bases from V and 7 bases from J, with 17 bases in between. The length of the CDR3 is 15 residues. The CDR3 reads CASSPGVQGSEKLFF. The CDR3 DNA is TGTGCCAGCAGCCCCGGGGTCCAAGGGAGTGAAAAACTGTTTTTT.

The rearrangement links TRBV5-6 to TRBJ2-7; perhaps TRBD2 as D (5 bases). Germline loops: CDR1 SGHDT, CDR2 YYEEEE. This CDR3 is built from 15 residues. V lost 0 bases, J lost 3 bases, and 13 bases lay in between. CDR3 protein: CASSLEPGGGYEQYF. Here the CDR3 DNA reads TGTGCCAGCAGCTTGGAGCCCGGCGGAGGCTACGAGCAGTACTTC.

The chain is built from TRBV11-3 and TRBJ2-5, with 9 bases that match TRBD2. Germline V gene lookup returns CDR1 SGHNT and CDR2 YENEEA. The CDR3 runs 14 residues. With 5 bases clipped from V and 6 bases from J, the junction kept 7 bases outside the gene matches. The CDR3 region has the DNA TGTGCCAGCAGCGGTGCGGGGGGGGCGAAGACCCAGTACTTC. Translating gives CASSGAGGAKTQYF. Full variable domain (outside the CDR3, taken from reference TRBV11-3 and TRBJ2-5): EAGVVQSPRYKIIEKKQPVAFWCNPISGHNTLYWYLQNLGQGPELLIRYENEEAVDDSQLPKDRFSAERLKGVDSTLKIQPAELGDSAVYLCASSGAGGAKTQYFGPGTRLLVL.

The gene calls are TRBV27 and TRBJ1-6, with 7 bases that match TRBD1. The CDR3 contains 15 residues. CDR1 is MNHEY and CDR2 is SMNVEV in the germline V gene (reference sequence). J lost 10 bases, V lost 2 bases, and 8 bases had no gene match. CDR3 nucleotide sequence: TGTGCCAGCAGTTTAGTGACAGGGAAAGGGTCACCCCTCCACTTT. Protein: CASSLVTGKGSPLHF.

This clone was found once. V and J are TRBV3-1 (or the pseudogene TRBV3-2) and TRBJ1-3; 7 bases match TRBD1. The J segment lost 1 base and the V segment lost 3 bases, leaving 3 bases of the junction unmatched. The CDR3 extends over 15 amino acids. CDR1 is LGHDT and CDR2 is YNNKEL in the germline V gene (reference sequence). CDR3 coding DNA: TGTGCCAGCAGCCAGAAACAGGGGTCTGGAAACACCATATATTTT. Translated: CASSQKQGSGNTIYF.

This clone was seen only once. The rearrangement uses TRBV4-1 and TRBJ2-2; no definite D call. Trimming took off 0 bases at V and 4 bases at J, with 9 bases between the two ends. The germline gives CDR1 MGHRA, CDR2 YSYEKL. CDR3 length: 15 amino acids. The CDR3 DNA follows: TGCGCCAGCAGCCAAGATCGGAGTCCCACCGGGGAGCTGTTTTTT. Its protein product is CASSQDRSPTGELFF.

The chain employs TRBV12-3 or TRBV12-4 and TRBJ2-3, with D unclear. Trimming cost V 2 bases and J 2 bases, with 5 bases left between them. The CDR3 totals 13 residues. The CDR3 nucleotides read TGTGCCAGCAGTTTACCCCACACAGATACGCAGTATTTT. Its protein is CASSLPHTDTQYF.

DNA for the CDR3: TGTGCCACCAGCAGAAGGACAGCAACTGGAAACACCATATATTTT. Its translation is CATSRRTATGNTIYF. The chain uses TRBV15 and TRBJ1-3, with D possibly matching TRBD1 (6 bases). This CDR3 contains 15 residues. From germline, CDR1 is LNHNV and CDR2 YYDKDF (reference sequence). Trimming took off 2 bases at V and 2 bases at J, with 10 bases between the two ends. Looking up the rest from reference TRBV15 and TRBJ1-3 gives the full variable domain: DAMVIQNPRYQVTQFGKPVTLSCSQTLNHNVMYWYQQKSSQAPKLLFHYYDKDFNNEADTPDNFQSRRPNTSFCFLDIRSPGLGDTAMYLCATSRRTATGNTIYFGEGSWLTVV.

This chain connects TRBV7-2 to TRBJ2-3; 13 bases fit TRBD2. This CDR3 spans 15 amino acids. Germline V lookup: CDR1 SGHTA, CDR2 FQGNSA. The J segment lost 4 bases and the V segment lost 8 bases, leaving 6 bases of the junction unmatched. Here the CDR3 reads CASVRLAGGSDTQYF. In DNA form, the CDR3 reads TGTGCCAGCGTCCGACTAGCGGGGGGCTCAGATACGCAGTATTTT.

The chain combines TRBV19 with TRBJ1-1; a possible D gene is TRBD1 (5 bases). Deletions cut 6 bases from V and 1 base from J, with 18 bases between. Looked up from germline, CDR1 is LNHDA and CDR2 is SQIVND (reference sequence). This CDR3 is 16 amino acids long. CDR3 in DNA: TGTGCCAGTAGAAGACAAAACAGGCGACCGAACACTGAAGCTTTCTTT. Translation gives CASRRQNRRPNTEAFF.

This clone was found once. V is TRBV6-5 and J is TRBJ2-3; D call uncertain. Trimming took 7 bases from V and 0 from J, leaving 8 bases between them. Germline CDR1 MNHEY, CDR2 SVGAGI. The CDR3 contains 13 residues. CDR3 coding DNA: TGTGCCAGCACCCCCTCCAGCACAGATACGCAGTATTTT. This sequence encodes CASTPSSTDTQYF.

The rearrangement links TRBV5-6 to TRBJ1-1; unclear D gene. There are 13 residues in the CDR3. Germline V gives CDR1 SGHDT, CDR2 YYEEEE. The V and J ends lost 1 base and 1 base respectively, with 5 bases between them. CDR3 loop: CASSLIRNTEAFF. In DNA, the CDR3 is TGTGCCAGCAGCTTGATTCGGAACACTGAAGCTTTCTTT.

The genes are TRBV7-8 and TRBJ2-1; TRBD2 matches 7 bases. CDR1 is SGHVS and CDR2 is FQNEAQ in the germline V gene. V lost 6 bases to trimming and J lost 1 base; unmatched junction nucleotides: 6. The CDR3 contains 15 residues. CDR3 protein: CASSPSGASYNEQFF. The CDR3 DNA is TGTGCCAGCAGTCCGAGCGGGGCTTCCTACAATGAGCAGTTCTTC.

CDR3 sequence: CASSYPEANTEAFF. CDR3 DNA sequence: TGTGCCAGCAGTTACCCTGAGGCGAACACTGAAGCTTTCTTT. The chain couples TRBV6-6 to TRBJ1-1; D is unresolved. The V end was cut by 2 bases, the J end by 1 base, with 8 bases between. The CDR3 runs to 14 residues. Germline assignment: CDR1 MNHNY and CDR2 SVGAGI (reference sequence).

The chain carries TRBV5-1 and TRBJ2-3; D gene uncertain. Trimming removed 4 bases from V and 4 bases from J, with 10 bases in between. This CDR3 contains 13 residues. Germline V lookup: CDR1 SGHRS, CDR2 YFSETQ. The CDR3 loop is CASSPSSADTQYF. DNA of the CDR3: TGCGCCAGCAGCCCTTCTTCTGCAGATACGCAGTATTTT.

The CDR3 here is CASSQGPANTGELFF. The CDR3 DNA follows: TGTGCCAGCAGCCAAGGTCCCGCGAACACCGGGGAGCTGTTTTTT. This chain joins TRBV14 and TRBJ2-2; no clear D. Per germline, CDR1 SGHDN and CDR2 FVKESK. V was shortened by 1 base and J by 0 bases, with 6 bases between the two germline ends. CDR3 size: 15 residues. Full variable domain (rest looked up from reference TRBV14 and TRBJ2-2): EAGVTQFPSHSVIEKGQTVTLRCDPISGHDNLYWYRRVMGKEIKFLLHFVKESKQDESGMPNNRFLAERTGGTYSTLKVQPAELEDSGVYFCASSQGPANTGELFFGEGSRLTVL.

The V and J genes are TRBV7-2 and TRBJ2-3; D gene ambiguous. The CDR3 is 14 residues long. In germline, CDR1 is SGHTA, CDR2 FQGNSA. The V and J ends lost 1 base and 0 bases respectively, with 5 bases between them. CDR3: CASSLGASTDTQYF. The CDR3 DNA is TGTGCCAGCAGCTTAGGGGCAAGCACAGATACGCAGTATTTT.

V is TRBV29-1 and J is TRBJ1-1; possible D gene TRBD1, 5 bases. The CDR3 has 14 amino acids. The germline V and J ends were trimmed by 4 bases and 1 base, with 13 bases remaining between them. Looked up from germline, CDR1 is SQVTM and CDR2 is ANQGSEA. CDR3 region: CSVVLGRPNTEAFF. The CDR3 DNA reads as TGCAGCGTTGTCCTGGGGCGGCCGAACACTGAAGCTTTCTTT.

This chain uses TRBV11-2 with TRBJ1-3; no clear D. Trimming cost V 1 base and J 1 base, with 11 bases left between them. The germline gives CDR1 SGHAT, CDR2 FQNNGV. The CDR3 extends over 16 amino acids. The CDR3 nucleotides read TGTGCCAGCAGCTTAGCGGCGGGAAGGTCTGGAAACACCATATATTTT. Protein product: CASSLAAGRSGNTIYF.

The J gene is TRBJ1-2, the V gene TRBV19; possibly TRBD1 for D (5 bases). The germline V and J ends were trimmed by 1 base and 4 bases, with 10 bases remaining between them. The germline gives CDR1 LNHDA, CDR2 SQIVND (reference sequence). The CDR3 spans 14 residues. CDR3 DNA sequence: TGTGCCAGTAGTATAGTTGGTCAGGGCTATGGCTACACCTTC. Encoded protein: CASSIVGQGYGYTF.

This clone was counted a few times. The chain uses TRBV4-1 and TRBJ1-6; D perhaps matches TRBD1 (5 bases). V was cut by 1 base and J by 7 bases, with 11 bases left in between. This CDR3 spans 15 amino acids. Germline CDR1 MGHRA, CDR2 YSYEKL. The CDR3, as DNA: TGCGCCAGCAGCCAAGGTGTGACAGCCAATTCACCCCTCCACTTT. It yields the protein CASSQGVTANSPLHF.

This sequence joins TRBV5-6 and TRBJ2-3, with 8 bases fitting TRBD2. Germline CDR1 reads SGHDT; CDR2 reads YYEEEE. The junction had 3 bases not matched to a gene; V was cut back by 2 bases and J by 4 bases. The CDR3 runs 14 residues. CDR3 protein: CASSLGLAADTQYF. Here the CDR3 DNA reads TGTGCCAGCAGCTTAGGACTAGCCGCAGATACGCAGTATTTT.

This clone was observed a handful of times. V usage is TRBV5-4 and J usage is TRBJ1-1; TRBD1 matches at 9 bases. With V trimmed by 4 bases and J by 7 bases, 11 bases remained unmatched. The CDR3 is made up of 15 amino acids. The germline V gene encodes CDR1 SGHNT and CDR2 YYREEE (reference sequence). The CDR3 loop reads CASSPAGTGRIEAFF. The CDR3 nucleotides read TGTGCCAGCAGCCCGGCCGGGACAGGGAGGATTGAAGCTTTCTTT. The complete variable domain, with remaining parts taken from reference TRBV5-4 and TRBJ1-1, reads ETGVTQSPTHLIKTRGQQVTLRCSSQSGHNTVSWYQQALGQGPQFIFQYYREEENGRGNFPPRFSGLQFPNYSSELNVNALELDDSALYLCASSPAGTGRIEAFFGQGTRLTVV.

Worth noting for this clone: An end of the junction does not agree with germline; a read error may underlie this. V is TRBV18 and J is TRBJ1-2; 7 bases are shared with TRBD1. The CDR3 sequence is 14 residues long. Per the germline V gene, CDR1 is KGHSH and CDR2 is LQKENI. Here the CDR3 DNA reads TGTGCCGGCTCACCACCGGGCCAGGGGGGAGGCTACACCTTC. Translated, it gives CAGSPPGQGGGYTF.

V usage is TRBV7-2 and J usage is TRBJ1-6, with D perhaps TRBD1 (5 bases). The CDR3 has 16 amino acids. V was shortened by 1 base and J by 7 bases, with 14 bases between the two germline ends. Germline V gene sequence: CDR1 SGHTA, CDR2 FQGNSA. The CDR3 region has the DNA TGTGCCAGCAGCTTAGAGACAGTCAGAGTCAATTCACCCCTCCACTTT. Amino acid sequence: CASSLETVRVNSPLHF.